This note documents a single TCR beta chain sequence. Antigen: not known. Germline values: CDR1 MGHRA, CDR2 YSYEKL. With V trimmed by 6 bases and J by 4 bases, 8 bases remained unmatched. The CDR3 sequence is 16 residues long. These data are taken from a study of OX40 agonist ivuxolimab in advanced cancers. The wider study: The study treated patients with ivuxolimab, an agonistic anti-OX40 (CD134) antibody. Subjects had a mean age of roughly 57 years, with a range of about 23 to 90; about 83% were male. Partial responses occurred in Three dose-escalation patients, one with hepatocellular carcinoma and two with cutaneous melanoma. Broader study findings: By week 6 at 0.1 to 3.0 mg/kg, blood CD4+ and CD8+ T cells had expanded clonally.

TCRdb's copy holds only in-frame clones and misses some; the assay was immunoSEQ multiplex PCR. The sample contains 25,000 to 35,000 clones, about four fifths of which appear only once. V usage is TRBV4-1 and J usage is TRBJ2-1, with 11 nucleotides matching TRBD2. This TCR was recovered from an adult with an advanced solid tumor such as melanoma, head and neck, liver or kidney cancer. Sample: CD4+ or CD8+ T cells sorted from blood, taken in a trial of the OX40 agonist ivuxolimab. The CDR3 DNA sequence: TGCGCCAGCAGTCCGATAGCGGGAGGGCCTTACAATGAGCAGTTCTTC. This sequence encodes CASSPIAGGPYNEQFF.